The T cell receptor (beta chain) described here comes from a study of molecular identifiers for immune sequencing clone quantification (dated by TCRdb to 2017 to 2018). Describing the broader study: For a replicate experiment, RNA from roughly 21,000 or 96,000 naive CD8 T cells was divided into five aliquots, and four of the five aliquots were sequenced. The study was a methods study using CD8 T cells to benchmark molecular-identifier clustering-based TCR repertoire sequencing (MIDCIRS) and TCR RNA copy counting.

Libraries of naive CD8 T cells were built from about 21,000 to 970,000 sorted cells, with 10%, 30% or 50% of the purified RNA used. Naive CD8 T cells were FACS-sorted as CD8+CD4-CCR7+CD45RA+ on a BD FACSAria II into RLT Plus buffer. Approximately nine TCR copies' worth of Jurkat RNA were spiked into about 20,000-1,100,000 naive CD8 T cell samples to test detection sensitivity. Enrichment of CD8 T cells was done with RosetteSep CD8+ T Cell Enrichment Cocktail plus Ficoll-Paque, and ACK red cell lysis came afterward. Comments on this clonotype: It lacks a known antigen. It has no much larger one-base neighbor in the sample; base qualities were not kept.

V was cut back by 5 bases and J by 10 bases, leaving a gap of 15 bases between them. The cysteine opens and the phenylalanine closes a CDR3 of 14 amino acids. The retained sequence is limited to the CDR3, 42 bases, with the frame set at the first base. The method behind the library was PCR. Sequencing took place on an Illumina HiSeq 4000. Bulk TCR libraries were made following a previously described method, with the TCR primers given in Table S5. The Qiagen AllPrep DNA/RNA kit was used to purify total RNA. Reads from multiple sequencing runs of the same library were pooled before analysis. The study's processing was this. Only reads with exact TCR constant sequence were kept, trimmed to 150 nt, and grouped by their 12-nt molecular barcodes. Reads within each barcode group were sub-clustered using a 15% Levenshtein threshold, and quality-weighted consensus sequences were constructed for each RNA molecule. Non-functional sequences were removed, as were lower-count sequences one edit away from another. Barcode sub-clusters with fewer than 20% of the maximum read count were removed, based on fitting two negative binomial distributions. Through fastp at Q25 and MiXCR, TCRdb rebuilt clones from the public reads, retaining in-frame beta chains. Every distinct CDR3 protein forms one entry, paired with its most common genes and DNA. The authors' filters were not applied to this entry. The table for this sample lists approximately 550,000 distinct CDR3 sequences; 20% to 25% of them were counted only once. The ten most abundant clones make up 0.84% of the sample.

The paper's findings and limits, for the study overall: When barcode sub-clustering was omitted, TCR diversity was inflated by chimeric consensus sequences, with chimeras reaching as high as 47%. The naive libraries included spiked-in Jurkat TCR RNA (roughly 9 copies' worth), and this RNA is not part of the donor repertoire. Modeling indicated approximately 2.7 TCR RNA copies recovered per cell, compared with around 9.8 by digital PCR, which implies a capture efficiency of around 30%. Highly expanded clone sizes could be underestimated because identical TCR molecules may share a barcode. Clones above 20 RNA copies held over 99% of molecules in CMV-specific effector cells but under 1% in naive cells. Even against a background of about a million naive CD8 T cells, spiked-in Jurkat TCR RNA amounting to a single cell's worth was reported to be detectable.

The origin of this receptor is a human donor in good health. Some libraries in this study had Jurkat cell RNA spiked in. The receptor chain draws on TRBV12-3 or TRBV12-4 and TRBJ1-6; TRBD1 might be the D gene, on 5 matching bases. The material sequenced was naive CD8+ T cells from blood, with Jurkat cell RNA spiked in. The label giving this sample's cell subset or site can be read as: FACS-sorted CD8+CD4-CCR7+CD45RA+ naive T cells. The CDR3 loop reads CASSPRQGGSPLHF. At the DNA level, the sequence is TGTGCCAGCAGTCCCCGGCAGGGTGGATCACCCCTCCACTTT.